This T cell receptor (beta chain) was obtained from a study of shared T cell receptors in the human thymus. The V gene end was trimmed by 0 bases and the J gene end by 0 bases; junction bases not matched to a gene: 3. Germline loops: CDR1 LGHNA, CDR2 YNFKEQ. The CDR3 is made up of 18 amino acids. The protocol was immunoSEQ multiplex PCR, while the TCRdb copy is restricted to in-frame clones and leaves out a portion. The profile shows about 660,000 clones, approximately 87% of them singletons. The same data also went into a second study, on human thymus T cells. That work contributes: Corrective heart surgery yielded resections, and these provided the thymus tissue. Related research described thymic repertoires that were highly overlapping among unrelated individuals.

Specimen: thymocytes. The sequence was collected from a boy under three years old with a congenital heart defect. The chain employs TRBV4-2 and TRBJ2-2; TRBD2 matches at 11 bases. CDR3 nucleotides: TGTGCCAGCAGCCAAGATACTAGCGGGAGCACGAACACCGGGGAGCTGTTTTTT. Protein: CASSQDTSGSTNTGELFF.